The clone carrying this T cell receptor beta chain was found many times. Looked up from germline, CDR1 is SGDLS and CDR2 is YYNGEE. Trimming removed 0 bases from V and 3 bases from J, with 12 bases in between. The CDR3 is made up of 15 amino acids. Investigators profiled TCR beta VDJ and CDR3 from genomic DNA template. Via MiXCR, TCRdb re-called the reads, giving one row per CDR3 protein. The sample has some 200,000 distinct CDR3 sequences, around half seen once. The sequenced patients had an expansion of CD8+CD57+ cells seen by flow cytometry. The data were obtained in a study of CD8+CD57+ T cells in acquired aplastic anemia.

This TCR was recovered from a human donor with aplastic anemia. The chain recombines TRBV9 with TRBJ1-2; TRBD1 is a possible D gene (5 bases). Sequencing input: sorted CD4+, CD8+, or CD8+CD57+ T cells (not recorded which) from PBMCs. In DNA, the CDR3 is TGTGCCAGCAGCGTAGGGGGCAGGGCGGACTATGGCTACACCTTC. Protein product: CASSVGGRADYGYTF.